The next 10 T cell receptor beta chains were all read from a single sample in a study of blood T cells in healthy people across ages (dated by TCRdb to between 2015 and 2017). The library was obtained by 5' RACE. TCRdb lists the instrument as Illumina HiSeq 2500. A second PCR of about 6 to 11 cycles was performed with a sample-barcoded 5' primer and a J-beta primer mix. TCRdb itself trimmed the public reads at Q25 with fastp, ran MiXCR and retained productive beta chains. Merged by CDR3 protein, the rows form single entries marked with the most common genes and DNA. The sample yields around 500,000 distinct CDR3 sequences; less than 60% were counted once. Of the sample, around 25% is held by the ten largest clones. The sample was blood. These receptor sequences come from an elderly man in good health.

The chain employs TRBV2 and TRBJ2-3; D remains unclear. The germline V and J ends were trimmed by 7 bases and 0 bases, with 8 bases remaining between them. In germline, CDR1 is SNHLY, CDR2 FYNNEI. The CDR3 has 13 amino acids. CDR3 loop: CASMVESTDTQYF. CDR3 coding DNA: TGTGCCAGCATGGTCGAAAGCACAGATACGCAGTATTTT. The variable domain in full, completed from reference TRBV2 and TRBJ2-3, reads EPEVTQTPSHQVTQMGQEVILRCVPISNHLYFYWYRQILGQKVEFLVSFYNNEISEKSEIFDDQFSVERPDGSNFTLKIRSTKLEDSAMYFCASMVESTDTQYFGPGTRLTVL.

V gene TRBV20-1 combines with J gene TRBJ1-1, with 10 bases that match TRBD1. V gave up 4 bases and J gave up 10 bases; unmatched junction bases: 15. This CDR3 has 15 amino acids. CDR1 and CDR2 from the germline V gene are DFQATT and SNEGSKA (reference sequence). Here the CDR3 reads CSAILNRDRGRGAFF. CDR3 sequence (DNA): TGCAGTGCTATTCTCAACCGGGACAGGGGCCGGGGAGCTTTCTTT.

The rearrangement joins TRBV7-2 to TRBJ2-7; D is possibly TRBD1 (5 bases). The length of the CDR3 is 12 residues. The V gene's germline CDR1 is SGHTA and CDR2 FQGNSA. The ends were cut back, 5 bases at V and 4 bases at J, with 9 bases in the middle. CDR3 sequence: CASSGAGYEQYF. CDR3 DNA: TGTGCCAGCAGCGGGGCCGGATACGAGCAGTACTTC.

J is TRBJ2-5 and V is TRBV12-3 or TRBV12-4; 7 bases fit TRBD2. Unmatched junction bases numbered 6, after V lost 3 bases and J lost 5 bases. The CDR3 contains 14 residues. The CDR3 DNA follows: TGTGCCAGCAGTTTCGGGGGGTTGACGGAGACCCAGTACTTC. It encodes CASSFGGLTETQYF.

The CDR3 is CASSYPGLANEKLFF. The CDR3 region has the DNA TGTGCCAGCAGTTACCCGGGTTTAGCTAATGAAAAACTGTTTTTT. The chain employs TRBV6-6 and TRBJ1-4; no reliable D call. The CDR3 totals 15 residues. V was clipped by 2 bases and J by 3 bases, with 10 bases between them. The germline V gene has CDR1 MNHNY and CDR2 SVGAGI (reference sequence).

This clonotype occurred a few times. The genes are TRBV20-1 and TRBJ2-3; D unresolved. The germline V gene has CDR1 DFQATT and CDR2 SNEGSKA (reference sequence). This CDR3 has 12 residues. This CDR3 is CSCSTSTDTQYF. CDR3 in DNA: TGCAGCTGTTCGACTAGCACAGATACGCAGTATTTT.

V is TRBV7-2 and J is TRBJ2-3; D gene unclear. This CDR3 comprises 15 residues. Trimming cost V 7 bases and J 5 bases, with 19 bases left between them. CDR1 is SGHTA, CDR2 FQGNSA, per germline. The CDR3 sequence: CASNREPGRRDTQYF. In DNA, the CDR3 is TGTGCCAGCAACCGAGAACCAGGACGTCGAGATACGCAGTATTTT.

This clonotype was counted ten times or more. The CDR3 sequence: CASRGVLNSAARGGNEQFF. The CDR3 DNA sequence: TGTGCCAGCAGGGGGGTTTTAAATTCAGCGGCCCGGGGGGGCAATGAGCAGTTCTTC. This rearrangement joins TRBV6-6 to TRBJ2-1, with TRBD2 matching over 8 bases. After removal of 6 bases from V and 6 bases from J, the junction contained 22 bases not matched to a gene. The CDR3 sequence is 19 residues long. Looked up from germline, CDR1 is MNHNY and CDR2 is SVGAGI (reference sequence).

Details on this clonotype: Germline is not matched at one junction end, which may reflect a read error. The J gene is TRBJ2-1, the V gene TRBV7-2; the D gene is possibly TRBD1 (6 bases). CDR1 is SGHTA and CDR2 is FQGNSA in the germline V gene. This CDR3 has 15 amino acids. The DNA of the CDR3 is TGTGCCTGCAGCCTCGATCTGGGGGCTTACAATGAGCAGTTCTTC. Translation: CACSLDLGAYNEQFF.

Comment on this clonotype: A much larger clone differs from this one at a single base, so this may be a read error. CDR3 amino acids: CATSSTVGSYGQYF. In DNA form, the CDR3 reads TGTGCCACCTCGTCGACAGTGGGGTCCTACGGGCAGTACTTC. V and J are TRBV27 and TRBJ2-5, with a tentative D call TRBD1 (5 bases). The CDR3 contains 14 residues. The germline V and J ends were trimmed by 10 bases and 11 bases, with 26 bases remaining between them. In germline, CDR1 is MNHEY, CDR2 SMNVEV (reference sequence).